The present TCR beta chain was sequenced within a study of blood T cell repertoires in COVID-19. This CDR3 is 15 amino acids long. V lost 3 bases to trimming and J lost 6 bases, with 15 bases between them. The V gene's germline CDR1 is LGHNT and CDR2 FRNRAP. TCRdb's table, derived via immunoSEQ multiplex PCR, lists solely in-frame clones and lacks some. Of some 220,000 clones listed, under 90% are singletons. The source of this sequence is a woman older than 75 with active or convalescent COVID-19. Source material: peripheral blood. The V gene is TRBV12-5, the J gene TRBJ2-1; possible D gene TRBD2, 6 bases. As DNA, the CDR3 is TGTGCTAGTGGTTTCGGGGACTCCGGAGGCAATGAGCAGTTCTTC. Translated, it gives CASGFGDSGGNEQFF.